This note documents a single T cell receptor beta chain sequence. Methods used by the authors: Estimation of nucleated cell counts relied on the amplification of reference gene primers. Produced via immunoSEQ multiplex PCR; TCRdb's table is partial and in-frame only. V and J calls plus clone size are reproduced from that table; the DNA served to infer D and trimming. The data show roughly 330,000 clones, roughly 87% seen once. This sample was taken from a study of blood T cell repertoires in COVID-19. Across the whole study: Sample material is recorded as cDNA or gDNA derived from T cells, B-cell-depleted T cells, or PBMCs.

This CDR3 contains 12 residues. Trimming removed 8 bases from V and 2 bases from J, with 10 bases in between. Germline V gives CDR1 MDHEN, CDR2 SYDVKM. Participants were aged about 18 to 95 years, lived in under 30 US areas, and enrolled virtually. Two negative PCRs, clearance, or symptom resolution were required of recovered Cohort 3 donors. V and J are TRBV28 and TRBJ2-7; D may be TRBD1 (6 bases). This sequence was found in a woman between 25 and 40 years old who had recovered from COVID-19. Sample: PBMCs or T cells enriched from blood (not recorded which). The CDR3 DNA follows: TGTGCCAGCCTCCGGACAGCCTACGAGCAGTACTTC. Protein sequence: CASLRTAYEQYF. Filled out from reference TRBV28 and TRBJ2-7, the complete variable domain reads DVKVTQSSRYLVKRTGEKVFLECVQDMDHENMFWYRQDPGLGLRLIYFSYDVKMKEKGDIPEGYSVSREKKERFSLILESASTNQTSMYLCASLRTAYEQYFGPGTRLTVT.